This T cell receptor beta chain was found in a study of identical twins. The study's findings and limits: The more abundant beta clonotypes in cord blood had fewer insertions, and memory repertoires did not show this. Out-of-frame sharing of TCR alpha in monozygotic twins was underestimated by models.

This clonotype was seen only once. What it binds is not known. After template switching added a universal primer site, the resulting cDNA carried unique molecular identifiers. TCRdb reanalysed the 5' RACE reads using MiXCR and keeps one entry per CDR3 protein. The sample includes 350,000 to 600,000 distinct CDR3 sequences, about 14% seen only once; the top ten take about 0.54%. V was clipped by 3 bases and J by 5 bases, with 19 bases between them. Germline V CDR1 and CDR2: DFQATT, SNEGSKA (reference sequence). This CDR3 spans 15 amino acids. This same sample was also part of a study on yellow fever vaccine responses in identical twins.

Sequenced input: CD4+ T cells sorted from blood. The chain has TRBV20-1 and TRBJ2-5; D assignment may be TRBD1 or TRBD2 (5 bases each). The sequence came from a woman younger than 35 in good health. The chain's CDR3 is CSASSIGTLEETQYF. CDR3 nucleotides: TGCAGTGCTAGCAGTATCGGGACGCTGGAGGAGACCCAGTACTTC.